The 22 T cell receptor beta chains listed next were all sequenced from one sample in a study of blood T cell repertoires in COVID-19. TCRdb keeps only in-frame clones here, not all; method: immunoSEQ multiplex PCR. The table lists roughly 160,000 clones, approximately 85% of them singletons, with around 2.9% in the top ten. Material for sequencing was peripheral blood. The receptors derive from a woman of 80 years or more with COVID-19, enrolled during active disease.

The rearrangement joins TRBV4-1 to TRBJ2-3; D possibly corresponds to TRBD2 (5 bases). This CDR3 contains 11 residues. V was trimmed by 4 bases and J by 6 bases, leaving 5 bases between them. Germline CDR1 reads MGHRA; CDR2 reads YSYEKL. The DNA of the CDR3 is TGCGCCAGCAGCCGGGAGGATACGCAGTATTTT. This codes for CASSREDTQYF.

In DNA form, the CDR3 reads TGTGCCAGCCGTCGTCTAGCGGGAGAGGGAGAGACCCAGTACTTC. Translated: CASRRLAGEGETQYF. J is TRBJ2-5 and V is TRBV18; 10 bases match TRBD2. The germline gives CDR1 KGHSH, CDR2 LQKENI. V shed 8 bases and J 4 bases; nucleotides not matched to a gene: 10. This CDR3 is built from 15 residues. Full variable domain (remainder filled in from reference TRBV18 and TRBJ2-5): NAGVMQNPRHLVRRRGQEARLRCSPMKGHSHVYWYRQLPEEGLKFMVYLQKENIIDESGMPKERFSAEFPKEGPSILRIQQVVRGDSAAYFCASRRLAGEGETQYFGPGTRLLVL.

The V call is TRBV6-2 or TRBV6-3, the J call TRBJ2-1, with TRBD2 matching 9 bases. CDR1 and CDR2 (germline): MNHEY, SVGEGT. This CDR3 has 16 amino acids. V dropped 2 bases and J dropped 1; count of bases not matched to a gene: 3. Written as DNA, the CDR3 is TGTGCCAGCAGTTACCTAGCGGGATGGTCCTACAATGAGCAGTTCTTC. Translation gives CASSYLAGWSYNEQFF.

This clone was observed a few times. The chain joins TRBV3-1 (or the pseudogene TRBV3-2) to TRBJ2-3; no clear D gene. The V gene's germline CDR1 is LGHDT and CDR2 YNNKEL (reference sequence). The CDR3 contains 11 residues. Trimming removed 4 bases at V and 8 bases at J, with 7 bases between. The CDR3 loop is CASSRAGTQYF. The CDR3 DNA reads TGTGCCAGCAGCCGCGCAGGTACGCAGTATTTT.

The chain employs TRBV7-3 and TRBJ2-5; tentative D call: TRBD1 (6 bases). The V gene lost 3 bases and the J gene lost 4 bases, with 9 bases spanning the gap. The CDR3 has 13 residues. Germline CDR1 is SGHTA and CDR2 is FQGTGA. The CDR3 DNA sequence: TGTGCCAGCAGCTTCGGACAGCTAGAGACCCAGTACTTC. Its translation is CASSFGQLETQYF.

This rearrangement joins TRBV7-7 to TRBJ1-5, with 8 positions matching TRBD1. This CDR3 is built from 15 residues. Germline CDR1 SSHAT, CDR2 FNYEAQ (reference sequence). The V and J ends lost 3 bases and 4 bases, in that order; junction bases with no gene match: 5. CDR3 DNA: TGTGCCAGCAGCTTTGACAGGGGTATTAATCAGCCCCAGCATTTT. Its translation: CASSFDRGINQPQHF.

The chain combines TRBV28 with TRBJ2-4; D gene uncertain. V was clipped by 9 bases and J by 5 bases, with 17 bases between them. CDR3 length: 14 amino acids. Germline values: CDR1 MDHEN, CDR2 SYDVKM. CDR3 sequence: CASMARLFENIQYF. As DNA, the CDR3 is TGTGCCAGTATGGCCCGACTTTTCGAAAACATTCAGTACTTC.

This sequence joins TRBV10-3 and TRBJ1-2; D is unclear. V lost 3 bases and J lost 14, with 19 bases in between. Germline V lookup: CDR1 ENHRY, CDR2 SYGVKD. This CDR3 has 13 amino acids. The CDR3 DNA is TGTGCCATCAGTGACCCGCCCCATTACGGGGTTACCTTC. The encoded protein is CAISDPPHYGVTF.

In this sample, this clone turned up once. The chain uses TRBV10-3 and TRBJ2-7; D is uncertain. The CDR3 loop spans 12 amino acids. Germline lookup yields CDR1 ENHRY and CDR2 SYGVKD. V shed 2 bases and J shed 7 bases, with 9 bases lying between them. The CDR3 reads CAISERQWEQYF. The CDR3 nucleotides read TGTGCCATCAGTGAGAGACAATGGGAGCAGTACTTC.

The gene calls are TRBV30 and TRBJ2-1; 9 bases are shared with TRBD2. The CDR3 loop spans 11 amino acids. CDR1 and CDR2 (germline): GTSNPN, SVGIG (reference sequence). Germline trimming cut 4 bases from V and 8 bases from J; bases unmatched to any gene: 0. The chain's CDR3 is CAWKREDEQFF. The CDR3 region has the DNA TGTGCCTGGAAGCGGGAGGATGAGCAGTTCTTC. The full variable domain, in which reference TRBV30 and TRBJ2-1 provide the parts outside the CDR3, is SQTIHQWPATLVQPVGSPLSLECTVEGTSNPNLYWYRQAAGRGLQLLFYSVGIGQISSEVPQNLSASRPQDRQFILSSKKLLLSDSGFYLCAWKREDEQFFGPGTRLTVL.

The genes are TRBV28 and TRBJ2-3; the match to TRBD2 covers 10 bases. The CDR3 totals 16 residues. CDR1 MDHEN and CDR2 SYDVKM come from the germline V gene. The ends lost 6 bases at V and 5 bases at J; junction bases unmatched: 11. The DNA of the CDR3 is TGTGCCAGCAGCCCGACACGCTCTAGCGGGGGAGATACGCAGTATTTT. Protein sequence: CASSPTRSSGGDTQYF.

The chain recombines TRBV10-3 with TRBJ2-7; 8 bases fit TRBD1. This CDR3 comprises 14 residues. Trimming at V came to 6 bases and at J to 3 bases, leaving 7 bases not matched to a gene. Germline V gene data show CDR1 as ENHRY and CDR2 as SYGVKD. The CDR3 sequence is CAISADRGSYEQYF. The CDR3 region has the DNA TGTGCCATCAGCGCCGACAGGGGTAGCTACGAGCAGTACTTC.

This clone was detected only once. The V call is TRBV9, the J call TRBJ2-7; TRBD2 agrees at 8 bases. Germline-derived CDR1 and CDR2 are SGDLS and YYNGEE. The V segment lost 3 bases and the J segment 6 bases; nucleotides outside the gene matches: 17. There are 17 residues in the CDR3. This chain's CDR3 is CASSARISGIGEVEQYF. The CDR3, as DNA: TGTGCCAGCAGCGCCCGAATTAGCGGGATAGGGGAGGTCGAGCAGTACTTC.

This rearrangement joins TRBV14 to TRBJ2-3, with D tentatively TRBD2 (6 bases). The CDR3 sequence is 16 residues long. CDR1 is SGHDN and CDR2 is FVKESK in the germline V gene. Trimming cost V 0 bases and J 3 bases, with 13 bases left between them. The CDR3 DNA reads TGTGCCAGCAGCCAAGATGGAGGGGTGGTGACAGATACGCAGTATTTT. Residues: CASSQDGGVVTDTQYF.

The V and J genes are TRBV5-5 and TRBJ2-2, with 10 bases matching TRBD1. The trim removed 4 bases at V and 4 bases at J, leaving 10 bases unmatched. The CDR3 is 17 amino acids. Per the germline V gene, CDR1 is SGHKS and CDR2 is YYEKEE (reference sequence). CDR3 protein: CASSPNEWTGGTGELFF. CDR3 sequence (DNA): TGTGCCAGCAGCCCTAACGAGTGGACAGGGGGCACCGGGGAGCTGTTTTTT.

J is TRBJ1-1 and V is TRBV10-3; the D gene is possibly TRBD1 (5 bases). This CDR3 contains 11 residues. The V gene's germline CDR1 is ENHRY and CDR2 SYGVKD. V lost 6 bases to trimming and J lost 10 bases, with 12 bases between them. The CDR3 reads CAIRDGGGAFF. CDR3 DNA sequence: TGTGCCATCAGGGACGGGGGGGGAGCTTTCTTT.

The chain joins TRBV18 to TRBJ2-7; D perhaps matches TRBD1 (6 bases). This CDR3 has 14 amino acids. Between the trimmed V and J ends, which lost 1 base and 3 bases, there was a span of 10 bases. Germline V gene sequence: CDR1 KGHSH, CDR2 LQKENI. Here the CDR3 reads CASSPRSGVYEQYF. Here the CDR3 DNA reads TGTGCCAGCTCACCACGGTCAGGGGTCTACGAGCAGTACTTC.

In DNA, the CDR3 is TGTGCCAGCAGCTTAGCGCAGGGGGCGCGGGAGACCCAGTACTTC. Protein: CASSLAQGARETQYF. The chain combines TRBV7-9 with TRBJ2-5, with 8 bases that match TRBD1. V trimming: 0 bases; J trimming: 5 bases; junction bases outside the gene matches: 5. The CDR3 extends over 15 amino acids. Germline CDR1 SEHNR, CDR2 FQNEAQ (reference sequence).

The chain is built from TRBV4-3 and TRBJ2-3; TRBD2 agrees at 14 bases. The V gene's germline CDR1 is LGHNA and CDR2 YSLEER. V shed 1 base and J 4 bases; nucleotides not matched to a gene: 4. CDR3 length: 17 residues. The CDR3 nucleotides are TGCGCCAGCAGCCAAGGGACTAGCGGGGGGTTTGCAGATACGCAGTATTTT. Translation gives CASSQGTSGGFADTQYF.

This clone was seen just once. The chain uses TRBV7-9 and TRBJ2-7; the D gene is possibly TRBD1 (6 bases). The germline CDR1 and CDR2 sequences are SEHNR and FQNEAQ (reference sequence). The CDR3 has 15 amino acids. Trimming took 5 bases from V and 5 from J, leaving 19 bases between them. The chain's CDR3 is CASSKRGTHPHEQYF. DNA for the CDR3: TGTGCCAGCAGCAAGAGGGGGACACACCCCCACGAGCAGTACTTC.

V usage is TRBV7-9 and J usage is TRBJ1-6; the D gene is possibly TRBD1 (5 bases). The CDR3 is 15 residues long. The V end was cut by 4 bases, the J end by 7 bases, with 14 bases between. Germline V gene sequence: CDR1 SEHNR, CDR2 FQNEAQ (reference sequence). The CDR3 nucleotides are TGTGCCAGCAGCTCCGCCAGGGCAGGGAATTCACCCCTCCACTTT. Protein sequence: CASSSARAGNSPLHF.

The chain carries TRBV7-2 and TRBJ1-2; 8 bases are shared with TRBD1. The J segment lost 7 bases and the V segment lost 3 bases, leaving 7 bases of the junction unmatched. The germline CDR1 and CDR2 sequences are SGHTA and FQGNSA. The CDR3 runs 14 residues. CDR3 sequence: CASSLDRVAFGYTF. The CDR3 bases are TGTGCCAGCAGCTTGGACAGGGTTGCTTTTGGCTACACCTTC.